These T cell receptor beta chains were read from a single sample in a study of spatial heterogeneity in lung cancer. TCRdb re-derived calls from the 5' RACE reads in MiXCR, one entry per CDR3 protein. The sample holds 7,500 to 9,500 distinct CDR3 sequences; under 9% are singletons and the top ten take around 9.3%. Sequencing was performed on lung tumor tissue, taken at surgery. The receptors shown here come from a male donor with early-stage non-small cell lung cancer. Both conserved end residues are part of each CDR3. The D gene is left open where the match is weak. Sizes are listed as once, few or many counts, or a class when the clone is expanded.

>TRBV7-8|TRBJ2-7|many|-
TGTGCCAGCAGCAGACTAACCAGCGGCGAGCAGTACTTC
CASSRLTSGEQYF
>TRBV6-1|TRBJ2-7|few|TRBD2
TGTGCCAGCAGTCCCGGGGGGACGGCGGACTACGAGCAGTACTTC
CASSPGGTADYEQYF
>TRBV7-2|TRBJ2-1|medium-sized|-
TGTGCCAGCAGCTTAGGTGATAGGGCGAATGAGCAGTTCTTC
CASSLGDRANEQFF
>TRBV15|TRBJ2-7|many|-
TGTGCCACCAGCAGAGTCGAGGGCTTTAGCTCCTACGAGCAGTACTTC
CATSRVEGFSSYEQYF
>TRBV2|TRBJ2-3|medium-sized|-
TGTGCCAGCGAAGAACAGGGCTTTTCGTGGGATACGCAGTATTTT
CASEEQGFSWDTQYF
>TRBV7-8|TRBJ2-3|many|TRBD1
TGTGCCAGCACCCCACCGCGACAGGGGGCAGGGGATACGCAGTATTTT
CASTPPRQGAGDTQYF
>TRBV19|TRBJ2-7|medium-sized|TRBD1
TGTGCCAGTAGTGGACAGGACAACTACGAGCAGTACTTC
CASSGQDNYEQYF
>TRBV14|TRBJ2-1|medium-sized|TRBD2
TGTGCCAGCAGCCAAGGACTAGCGGGCGGCTACAATGAGCAGTTCTTC
CASSQGLAGGYNEQFF
>TRBV4-1|TRBJ2-5|many|-
TGCGCCAGCAGCCAGGGGGGACAGCAGGAGACCCAGTACTTC
CASSQGGQQETQYF
>TRBV24-1|TRBJ1-4|medium-sized|-
TGTGCCACCAGTGCCGGGAGAGGAAAACTGTTTTTT
CATSAGRGKLFF
>TRBV6-1|TRBJ2-3|medium-sized|-
TGTGCCAGCAGTCCACGCACAGATACGCAGTATTTT
CASSPRTDTQYF
>TRBV28|TRBJ1-5|many|-
TGTGCCAGCAGTTTCACAGTCCTTAGCAATCAGCCCCAGCATTTT
CASSFTVLSNQPQHF
>TRBV12-3/TRBV12-4|TRBJ1-1|few|-
TGTGCCAGCAGTTTATGGGAGAACACTGAAGCTTTCTTT
CASSLWENTEAFF
>TRBV7-9|TRBJ2-5|many|-
TGTGCCAGCAGCTTACAGACTGGGGGGGAGACCCAGTACTTC
CASSLQTGGETQYF
>TRBV6-1|TRBJ1-1|many|-
TGTGCCAGCACCTTGACGAGGAACACTGAAGCTTTCTTT
CASTLTRNTEAFF
>TRBV4-1|TRBJ2-3|many|TRBD1
TGCGCCAGCAGCCAAGACAATTACCGGGACAGATATAATACGCAGTATTTT
CASSQDNYRDRYNTQYF
>TRBV29-1|TRBJ2-3|medium-sized|-
TGCAGCGCAATACAGGGTACTACAGATACGCAGTATTTT
CSAIQGTTDTQYF
>TRBV6-1|TRBJ2-1|many|TRBD1
TGTGCCAGCGGAAGGACAGGGGAAAATATTGAGCAGTTCTTC
CASGRTGENIEQFF
>TRBV27|TRBJ2-3|medium-sized|TRBD2
TGTGCCAGCAGTTCCCCAGGACTAGCTTCTGAGGTTGATACGCAGTATTTT
CASSSPGLASEVDTQYF
>TRBV3-1|TRBJ2-3|many|TRBD2
TGTGCCAGCAGCGCAAGACTAGCGGGGGGGCCGGATACGCAGTATTTT
CASSARLAGGPDTQYF
>TRBV7-2|TRBJ2-5|many|-
TGTGCCAGCAGCCGCTTGTACGATGAGACCCAGTACTTC
CASSRLYDETQYF
>TRBV19|TRBJ1-1|few|-
TGTGCCAGTAGTATCAAGCCGGGGGCGAACACTGAAGCTTTCTTT
CASSIKPGANTEAFF
>TRBV19|TRBJ2-1|medium-sized|TRBD2
TGTGCCAGTAGTTTCAGGGGCAAAGCGACTGGACTAGCCCGCAATGAGCAGTTCTTC
CASSFRGKATGLARNEQFF
>TRBV2|TRBJ2-1|many|-
TGTGCCAGCAGATGGCAGGATAACAATGAGCAGTTCTTC
CASRWQDNNEQFF